The 3 T cell receptor beta chains listed next were all sequenced from one sample in a study of metastatic and nonmetastatic thyroid tumors. None of the patients had undergone any treatment ahead of thyroid surgery. TCRdb reanalyzed the PCR reads via MiXCR. The data contain fewer than 8,500 clones, about two fifths of them seen just once; the ten biggest clones take up roughly a quarter. The sample consisted of tumor tissue. These receptor sequences come from a female donor with papillary thyroid cancer or a benign thyroid nodule (not recorded which). Some clones in this sample may be carry-over from other donors' samples.

Points on this clone: The identical CDR3 is also encoded by other nucleotide sequences in the sample. This chain links TRBV5-1 with TRBJ2-7; TRBD2 aligns across 8 bases. CDR1 and CDR2 (germline): SGHRS, YFSETQ. Unmatched junction bases numbered 14, after V lost 5 bases and J lost 7 bases. The CDR3 has 15 amino acids. The CDR3 DNA sequence: TGCGCCAGCAGTGAGGTGGCGGGAGGTCTCAGTGAGCAGTACTTC. Protein sequence: CASSEVAGGLSEQYF.

This clone was observed many times. The gene calls are TRBV27 and TRBJ2-1; perhaps TRBD1 as D (7 bases). The germline V and J ends were trimmed by 3 bases and 6 bases, with 15 bases remaining between them. CDR3 size: 15 residues. Germline V lookup: CDR1 MNHEY, CDR2 SMNVEV (reference sequence). As DNA, the CDR3 is TGTGCCAGCAGTTTGACTAGGGGGCTTCTCAATGAGCAGTTCTTC. It is translated as CASSLTRGLLNEQFF.

The chain joins TRBV11-2 to TRBJ2-2; tentatively, D is TRBD1 (6 bases). This CDR3 has 17 residues. Trimming left V 1 base short and J 4 bases short, with 16 bases between. Germline assignment: CDR1 SGHAT and CDR2 FQNNGV. CDR3 coding DNA: TGTGCCAGCAGCTTAGGTATCGCAGGGGTCATCACCGGGGAGCTGTTTTTT. Translated, it gives CASSLGIAGVITGELFF. Complete variable domain (other parts from reference TRBV11-2 and TRBJ2-2): EAGVAQSPRYKIIEKRQSVAFWCNPISGHATLYWYQQILGQGPKLLIQFQNNGVVDDSQLPKDRFSAERLKGVDSTLKIQPAKLEDSAVYLCASSLGIAGVITGELFFGEGSRLTVL.